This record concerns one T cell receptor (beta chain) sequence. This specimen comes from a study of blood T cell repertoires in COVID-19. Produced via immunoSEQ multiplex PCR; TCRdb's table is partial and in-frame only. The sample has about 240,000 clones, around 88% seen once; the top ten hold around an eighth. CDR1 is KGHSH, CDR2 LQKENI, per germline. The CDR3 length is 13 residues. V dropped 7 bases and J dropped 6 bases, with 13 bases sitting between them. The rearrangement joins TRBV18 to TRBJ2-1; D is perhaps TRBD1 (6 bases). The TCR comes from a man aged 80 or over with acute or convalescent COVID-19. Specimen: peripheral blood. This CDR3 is CASFPTGLNEQFF. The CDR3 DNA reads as TGTGCCAGCTTCCCGACAGGCCTCAATGAGCAGTTCTTC.